This T cell receptor (beta chain) was recovered during a study of OX40 agonist ivuxolimab in advanced cancers. Profiled with immunoSEQ multiplex PCR; TCRdb holds only in-frame clones, not every one. The sample lists 25,000 to 35,000 clones; 74% were seen once. This clone was seen a few times. Germline V gives CDR1 WNHNN, CDR2 SYGVQD (reference sequence). The V end lost 6 bases, the J end lost 7 bases, and 16 bases lay between the germline ends. The CDR3 loop spans 15 amino acids. Sample: CD4+ or CD8+ T cells sorted from blood, taken in a trial of the OX40 agonist ivuxolimab. The chain employs TRBV10-1 and TRBJ1-6; a possible D gene is TRBD1 (6 bases). The receptor was derived from an adult with an advanced solid tumor such as melanoma, head and neck, liver or kidney cancer. The CDR3 nucleotides read TGCGCCAGCAGGCAGCCAGGACAGCGGAATTCACCCCTCCACTTT. This sequence encodes CASRQPGQRNSPLHF.